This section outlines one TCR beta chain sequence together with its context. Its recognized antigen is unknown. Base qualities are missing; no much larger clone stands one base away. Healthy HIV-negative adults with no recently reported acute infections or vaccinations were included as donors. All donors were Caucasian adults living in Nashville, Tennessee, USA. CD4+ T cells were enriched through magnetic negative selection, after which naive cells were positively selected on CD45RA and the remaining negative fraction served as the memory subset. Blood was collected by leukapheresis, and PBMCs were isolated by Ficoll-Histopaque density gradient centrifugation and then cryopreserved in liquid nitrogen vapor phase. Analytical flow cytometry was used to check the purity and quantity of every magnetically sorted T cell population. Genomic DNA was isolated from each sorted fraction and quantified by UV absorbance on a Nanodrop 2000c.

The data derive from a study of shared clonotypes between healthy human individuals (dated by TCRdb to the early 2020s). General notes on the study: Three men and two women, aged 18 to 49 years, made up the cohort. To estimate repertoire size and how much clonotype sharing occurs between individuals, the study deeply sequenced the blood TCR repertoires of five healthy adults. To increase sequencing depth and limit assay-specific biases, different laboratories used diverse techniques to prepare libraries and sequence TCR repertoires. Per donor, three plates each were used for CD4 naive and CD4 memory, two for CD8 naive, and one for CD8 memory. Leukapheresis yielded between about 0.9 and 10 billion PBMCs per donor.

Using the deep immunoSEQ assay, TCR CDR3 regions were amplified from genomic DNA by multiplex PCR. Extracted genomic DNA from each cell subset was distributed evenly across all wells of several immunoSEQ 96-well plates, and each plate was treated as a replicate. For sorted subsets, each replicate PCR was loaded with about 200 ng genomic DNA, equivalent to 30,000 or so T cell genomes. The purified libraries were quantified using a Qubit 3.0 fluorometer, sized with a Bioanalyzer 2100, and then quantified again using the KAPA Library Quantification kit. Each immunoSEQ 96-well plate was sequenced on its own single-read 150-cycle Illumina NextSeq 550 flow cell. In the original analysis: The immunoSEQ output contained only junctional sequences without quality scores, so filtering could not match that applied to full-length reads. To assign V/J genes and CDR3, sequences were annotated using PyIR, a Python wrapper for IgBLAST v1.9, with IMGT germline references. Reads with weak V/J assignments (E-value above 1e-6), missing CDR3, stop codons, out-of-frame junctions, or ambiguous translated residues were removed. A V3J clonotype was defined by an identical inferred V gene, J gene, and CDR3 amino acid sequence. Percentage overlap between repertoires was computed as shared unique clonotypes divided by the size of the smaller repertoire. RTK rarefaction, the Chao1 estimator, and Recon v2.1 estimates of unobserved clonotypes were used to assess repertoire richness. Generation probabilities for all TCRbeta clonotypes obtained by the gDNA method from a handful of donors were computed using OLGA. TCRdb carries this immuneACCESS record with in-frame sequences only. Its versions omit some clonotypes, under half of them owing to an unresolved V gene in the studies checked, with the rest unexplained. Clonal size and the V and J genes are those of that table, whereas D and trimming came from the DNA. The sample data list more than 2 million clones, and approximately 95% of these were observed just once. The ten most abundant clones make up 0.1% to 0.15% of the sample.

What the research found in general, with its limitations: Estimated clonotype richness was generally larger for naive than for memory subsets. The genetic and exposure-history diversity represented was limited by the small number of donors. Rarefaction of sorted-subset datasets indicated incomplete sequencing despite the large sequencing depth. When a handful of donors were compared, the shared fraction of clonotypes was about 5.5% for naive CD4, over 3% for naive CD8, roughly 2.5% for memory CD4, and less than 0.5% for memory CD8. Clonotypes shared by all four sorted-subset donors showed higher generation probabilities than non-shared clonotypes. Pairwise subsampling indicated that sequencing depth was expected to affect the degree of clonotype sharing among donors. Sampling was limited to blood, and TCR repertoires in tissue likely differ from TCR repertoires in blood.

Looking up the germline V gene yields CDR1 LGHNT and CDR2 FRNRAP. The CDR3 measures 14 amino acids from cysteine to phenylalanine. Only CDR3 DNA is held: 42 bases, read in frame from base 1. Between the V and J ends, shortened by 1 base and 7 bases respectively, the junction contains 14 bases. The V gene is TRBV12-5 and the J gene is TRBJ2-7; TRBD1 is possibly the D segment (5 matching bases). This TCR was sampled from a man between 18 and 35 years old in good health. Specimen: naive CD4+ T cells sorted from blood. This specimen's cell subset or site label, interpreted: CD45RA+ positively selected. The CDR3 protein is CASGLAGSHGEQYF. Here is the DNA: TGTGCTAGTGGTTTGGCAGGGTCCCATGGGGAGCAGTACTTC.